This T cell receptor beta chain was obtained from a study of OX40 agonist ivuxolimab in advanced cancers. The study, taken as a whole, reports: The investigators did not determine what antigen specificity the expanded peripheral T cells had.

For this clone: What it binds is unknown.

Data came from immunoSEQ multiplex PCR; TCRdb stores just in-frame clones and leaves some out. The table lists around 50,000 clones, roughly 90% of them singletons. The input for sequencing was CD4+ or CD8+ T cells sorted from blood, taken in a trial of the OX40 agonist ivuxolimab. The receptor's source is an adult with an advanced solid tumor such as melanoma, head and neck, liver or kidney cancer.

CDR3 sequence: CASSSGTGYEQYF. In nucleotides, the CDR3 is TGCGCCAGCAGTTCCGGGACAGGGTACGAGCAGTACTTC. The V and J genes are TRBV5-1 and TRBJ2-7; 9 bases match TRBD1. Losses at the gene ends were 5 bases for V and 4 bases for J; bases not matched to a gene: 4. Per the germline V gene, CDR1 is SGHRS and CDR2 is YFSETQ. The CDR3 extends over 13 amino acids.